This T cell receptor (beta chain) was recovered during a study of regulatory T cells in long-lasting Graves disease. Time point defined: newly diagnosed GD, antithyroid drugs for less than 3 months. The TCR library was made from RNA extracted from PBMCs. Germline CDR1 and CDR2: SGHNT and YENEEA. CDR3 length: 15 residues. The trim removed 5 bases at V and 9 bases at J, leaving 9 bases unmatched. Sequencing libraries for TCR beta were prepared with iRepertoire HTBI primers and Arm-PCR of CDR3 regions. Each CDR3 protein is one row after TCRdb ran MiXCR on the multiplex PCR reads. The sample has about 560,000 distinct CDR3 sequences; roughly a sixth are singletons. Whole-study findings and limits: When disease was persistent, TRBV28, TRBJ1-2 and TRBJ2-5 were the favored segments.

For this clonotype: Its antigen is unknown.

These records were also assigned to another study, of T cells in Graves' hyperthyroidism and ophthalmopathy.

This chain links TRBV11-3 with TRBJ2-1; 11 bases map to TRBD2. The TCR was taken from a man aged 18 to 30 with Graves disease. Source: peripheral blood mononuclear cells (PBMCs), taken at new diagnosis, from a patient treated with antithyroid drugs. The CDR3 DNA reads TGTGCCAGCAGCCGCGTACTAGCGGGAGAGGTTGAGCAGTTCTTC. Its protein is CASSRVLAGEVEQFF.